The clone carrying this T cell receptor beta chain was recorded at least ten times. The antigen remains unidentified. The data derive from a study of T cells in Graves' hyperthyroidism and ophthalmopathy. RNA transcripts were the template for amplifying TCR beta CDR3 regions. TCR CDR3 underwent first-round RT-PCR with the HTBI primer set. In TCRdb, the multiplex PCR reads were re-called with MiXCR into one record per CDR3 protein. Of 460,000 or so distinct CDR3 sequences detected, about an eighth appear once; the ten largest clones hold under 20%. Deletions cut 5 bases from V and 1 base from J, with 11 bases between. From germline, CDR1 is SGHAT and CDR2 FQNNGV. The length of the CDR3 is 15 residues. Study-wide results and limits: Blood also contained most expanded thyroid clonotypes above 0.001.

The chain combines TRBV11-2 with TRBJ2-2, with D tentatively TRBD2 (6 bases). Material: blood. The receptor was isolated from a woman under 30 with Graves' hyperthyroidism. The DNA of the CDR3 is TGTGCCAGCAGCAAGATTAGCGGGAACACCGGGGAGCTGTTTTTT. Its translation is CASSKISGNTGELFF.